This T cell receptor beta chain was observed in a study of vaccination and CD4 T cells after COVID-19 (dated by TCRdb to 2022 to 2024). For context, the study as a whole: The convalescent cohort included six males and four females, with two Hispanic individuals, seven Caucasians, two Asians and one multiracial person. Participants got two doses of the Pfizer-BioNTech BNT162b2 vaccine (n=8) or two doses of the Moderna mRNA-1273 vaccine (n=2). Post-COVID blood samples were collected from convalescent patients a median of about 92 days after diagnosis, with a range of roughly 30 to 161 days. The time from the second vaccine dose to post-vaccine blood sampling had a median of around 72 days and ranged from roughly 13 to 241 days. The cultures were stimulated with overlapping spike peptide pools from SARS-CoV-2 and from the common cold coronaviruses HCoV-NL63, HCoV-OC43 and HCoV-229E. As controls, cultures received a CEFX viral epitope pool (the positive control), an HIV-1 Nef peptide pool (the negative control), or no peptide at all. In some eleven COVID-19 convalescent patients and a handful of infection-naive healthy vaccine recipients, researchers compared the spike-specific CD4+ TCR repertoire from before mRNA vaccination with the repertoire from after. In an earlier paper using these donors, memory CD4+ T cell crossreactivity between SARS-CoV-2 and common cold coronavirus spike proteins was assessed at the TCR clonotype level. Study-wide findings and limitations: The median number of SARS-CoV-2-reactive clonotypes rose from about 19 after infection to about 40 after vaccination, but the change was not significant. The study included relatively few convalescent patients and did not analyze early timepoints after natural infection. In convalescent patients, nearly all vaccine-specific clones (304 of 307) were found to be mono-reactive for SARS-CoV-2 spike rather than cross-reactive with common cold coronaviruses. In convalescent patients, a median around 90% of post-vaccine SARS-CoV-2-reactive clones were detected only after vaccination, suggesting vaccine-specific priming.

The library was obtained by PCR. TCR sequencing of DNA from cultured CD4+ T cells used the Oncomine TCR Beta short-read assay at the Johns Hopkins FTIC core. The QIAamp micro DNA kit was used to extract genomic DNA from the cultured CD4+ T cells. Oncomine TCR Beta libraries made from cultured CD4+ T cells were pooled using unique dual indexes and sequenced on an Illumina iSeq 100. Per the authors' processing: Non-productive sequences were removed, and CDR3s that did not start with C, did not end with F or W, or were shorter than 7 amino acids were discarded. The MANAFEST web application was used to identify antigen-specific clonotypes by comparing peptide-stimulated wells against reference wells and other culture wells. Positive clones required FDR below 0.05, an odds ratio above 5, and productive frequency above 0.1% in at least two of three replicate wells. A clonotype was classed as cross-reactive if the clonotype showed significant expansion both in SARS-CoV-2 spike wells and in at least one common cold coronavirus spike condition. Similarity between CDR3 sequences was evaluated in R version 3.6.1 using Levenshtein distances (stringdist) and unrooted phylogenetic trees (ape). The public reads were reprocessed in TCRdb via fastp at Q25 and MiXCR, keeping in-frame beta chains. Every distinct CDR3 protein forms one entry, paired with its most common genes and DNA. In this record, the V and J calls reflect TCRdb's handling and not the investigators' own analysis. In all, the sample holds roughly 9,000 distinct CDR3 sequences, and 45% to 55% of those were seen once. Roughly 27% of the sample is in the top ten clones.

Worth noting for this clonotype: Which antigen it targets is not known. Per-nucleotide qualities are absent, and no much larger clonotype sits a single base away.

The sample's treatment or condition label is to be understood as: approximately nine-day PBMC culture with coronavirus spike peptide pools or control peptides (ViraFEST assay). CD4+ T cells from unexposed donors were collected before the COVID-19 pandemic (2011-2018). To expand antigen-specific T cells with peptide pools and then pick out the expanded clonotypes through TCR sequencing, the study relied on the ViraFEST assay. PBMCs were cultured at approximately 2.1 million per well in IMDM supplemented with 5% human AB serum and 8.5 to 10 IU/ml IL-2, with approximately 10 ug/ml peptide pools added. On days 3 and 7, half of the culture medium was replaced with fresh IL-2-containing medium. After more than 8 days of culture, CD4+ T cells were isolated by negative selection using the EasySep CD4+ T cell isolation kit. As far as cell numbers permitted, CD4+ T cells from unexposed donors were tested for reactivity against SARS-CoV-2 S and N as well as four spike pools from common cold coronaviruses. PBMCs were separated from whole blood using Ficoll-Paque Plus gradient centrifugation and then either used fresh or cryopreserved at -140C. Triplicate wells were generally used for each culture condition. The leukapheresis product used for the unexposed donors was purchased from a commercial source.

The TCR was taken from a human donor in good health. Material for sequencing was CD4+ T cells from blood, cultured in vitro.

The DNA reads as follows: TGTGCCTGGACAGGGGGCTCTCCCGGGGAGCTGTTTTTT. This is translated as CAWTGGSPGELFF. The V and J segments used are TRBV30 and TRBJ2-2; 8 junctional bases match TRBD1. CDR1 and CDR2 are read off the germline V gene (reference sequence) as GTSNPN and SVGIG. Including cysteine and phenylalanine, the CDR3 has 13 amino acids. This entry keeps only the CDR3 DNA: 39 bases, framed from base 1. For this chain, trimming is 4 bases at the V end and 6 bases at the J end, and the number of junction bases without a gene match is 4.